This passage covers 23 T cell receptor beta chains from one sample sequenced in a study of cytomegalovirus exposure and HLA in healthy donors. The PCR employed 60 Vbeta primers together with 13 Jbeta primers. Sequencing was performed with immunoSEQ multiplex PCR; in TCRdb, only in-frame clones are kept and a portion is missing. The sample has 75,000 to 95,000 clones. Specimen: PBMCs. The receptors were gathered from a woman between 55 and 75 years old in good health and CMV-seronegative.

The chain has TRBV27 and TRBJ2-7, with TRBD2 matching over 10 bases. This CDR3 contains 16 residues. The trim removed 0 bases at V and 4 bases at J, leaving 6 bases unmatched. CDR1 and CDR2 (germline): MNHEY, SMNVEV (reference sequence). The CDR3 reads CASSLSAAGGSYEQYF. The CDR3 nucleotides are TGTGCCAGCAGTTTATCGGCAGCGGGAGGGTCGTACGAGCAGTACTTC.

The CDR3 nucleotides are TGTGCCAGCAGCTCACACCCCGCGGCTAGCAATGAGCAGTTCTTC. Its protein is CASSSHPAASNEQFF. The rearrangement uses TRBV11-2 and TRBJ2-1; no reliable D call. V gave up 4 bases and J gave up 6 bases, with 16 bases separating them. The V gene's germline CDR1 is SGHAT and CDR2 FQNNGV. This CDR3 comprises 15 residues.

The chain carries TRBV21-1 and TRBJ2-1; no check of the table's D call, TRBD2, against the DNA was made. TRBV21-1 is marked as a pseudogene. The CDR3 length is 15 residues. Here the CDR3 reads CASSTTSGKYNEQFF. The CDR3 DNA is TGTGCCAGCAGCACGACTAGCGGGAAGTACAATGAGCAGTTCTTC.

The chain couples TRBV9 to TRBJ1-2; tentative D call: TRBD1 (5 bases). Germline V gene sequence: CDR1 SGDLS, CDR2 YYNGEE. The ends were cut back, 2 bases at V and 5 bases at J, with 13 bases in the middle. There are 14 residues in the CDR3. CDR3: CASSVLDTTYGYTF. DNA for the CDR3: TGTGCCAGCAGCGTCTTGGACACTACATATGGCTACACCTTC.

The chain combines TRBV27 with TRBJ1-1, with D possibly being TRBD1 (5 bases). The CDR3 length is 14 residues. V gave up 7 bases and J gave up 4 bases, with 16 bases separating them. From germline, CDR1 is MNHEY and CDR2 SMNVEV (reference sequence). The CDR3 DNA is TGTGCCAGCAAGCGATTAGGGGAGGGCACTGAAGCTTTCTTT. Its protein product is CASKRLGEGTEAFF.

The chain uses TRBV28 and TRBJ2-7, with D unclear. The CDR3 length is 12 residues. V lost 3 bases, J lost 4 bases, and 7 bases lay in between. CDR1 and CDR2 (germline): MDHEN, SYDVKM. CDR3 sequence reads: CASSFREYEQYF. The CDR3 nucleotides are TGTGCCAGCAGTTTCCGAGAGTACGAGCAGTACTTC.

This chain links TRBV5-1 with TRBJ1-2; 7 bases align to TRBD1. J was trimmed by 8 bases and V by 0 bases; bases with no gene match: 13. This CDR3 region has 16 residues. In germline, CDR1 is SGHRS, CDR2 YFSETQ. For the CDR3, the DNA is TGCGCCAGCAGCTTGGAGGTACCGGGACAGTCTGACGGCTACACCTTC. It specifies CASSLEVPGQSDGYTF.

This chain joins TRBV6-5 and TRBJ2-4; 9 bases match TRBD1. This CDR3 has 14 residues. The junction had 2 bases not matched to a gene; V was cut back by 2 bases and J by 6 bases. The germline CDR1 and CDR2 sequences are MNHEY and SVGAGI. As DNA, the CDR3 is TGTGCCAGCAGTTACGGACAGGGGTTAAACATTCAGTACTTC. This encodes CASSYGQGLNIQYF.

The chain recombines TRBV19 with TRBJ2-1, with 9 positions matching TRBD2. CDR3 size: 15 residues. The germline V gene has CDR1 LNHDA and CDR2 SQIVND (reference sequence). The J segment lost 9 bases and the V segment lost 4 bases, leaving 10 bases of the junction unmatched. CDR3 amino acids: CASSSGASGKSEQFF. CDR3 bases: TGTGCCAGTAGTAGTGGGGCTAGCGGGAAGAGTGAGCAGTTCTTC.

The CDR3 DNA reads TGTGCCAGCAGTTTATACATCCCCGGGGAGCTGTTTTTT. Translated: CASSLYIPGELFF. The chain is built from TRBV6-1 and TRBJ2-2; no clear D gene. The CDR3 length is 13 residues. V lost 5 bases, J lost 6 bases, and 10 bases lay in between. The germline V gene encodes CDR1 MNHNS and CDR2 SASEGT.

This chain links TRBV7-2 with TRBJ1-4; D uncertain. The V gene lost 8 bases and the J gene lost 1 base, with 11 bases spanning the gap. This CDR3 contains 14 residues. CDR1 and CDR2 (germline): SGHTA, FQGNSA. For the CDR3, the DNA is TGTGCCAGCCATTCGTCACTAACTAATGAAAAACTGTTTTTT. Amino acids: CASHSSLTNEKLFF.

The rearrangement links TRBV10-3 to TRBJ2-5; the match to TRBD1 covers 9 bases. The V gene's germline CDR1 is ENHRY and CDR2 SYGVKD. V lost 10 bases, J lost 1 base, and 13 bases stayed unmatched. There are 16 residues in the CDR3. In DNA, the CDR3 is TGTGCCACCCGCCCTGGGGACAGGGTATTCCAAGAGACCCAGTACTTC. As protein: CATRPGDRVFQETQYF.

This chain joins TRBV4-3 and TRBJ2-3; D is possibly TRBD2 (6 bases). CDR1 is LGHNA and CDR2 is YSLEER in the germline V gene. This CDR3 region has 16 residues. V lost 0 bases and J lost 2, with 12 bases in between. CDR3 loop: CASSQEEAGYTDTQYF. CDR3 nucleotides: TGCGCCAGCAGCCAAGAGGAGGCGGGATACACAGATACGCAGTATTTT.

CDR3 DNA sequence: TGTGCCAGCAGTGAACAGGGGGTCGAGCAGTACTTC. As protein: CASSEQGVEQYF. The chain has TRBV6-1 and TRBJ2-7, with 7 bases that match TRBD1. The J segment lost 6 bases and the V segment lost 2 bases, leaving 1 base of the junction unmatched. Per the germline V gene, CDR1 is MNHNS and CDR2 is SASEGT. The CDR3 is 12 amino acids.

J is TRBJ1-5 and V is TRBV6-4, with D perhaps matching TRBD1 (6 bases). CDR3 length equals 18 residues. Germline CDR1 is MRHNA and CDR2 is SNTAGT. Trimming cost V 2 bases and J 2 bases, with 19 bases left between them. The CDR3 sequence: CASSDDGAGVQGNQPQHF. DNA for the CDR3: TGTGCCAGCAGTGACGATGGGGCAGGGGTGCAGGGCAATCAGCCCCAGCATTTT.

The V call is TRBV5-1, the J call TRBJ2-3; D may be TRBD2 (5 bases). Germline V lookup: CDR1 SGHRS, CDR2 YFSETQ. V dropped 2 bases and J dropped 0 bases, with 19 bases sitting between them. The CDR3 has 18 amino acids. CDR3 nucleotides: TGCGCCAGCAGCTTTGGCCCGTTAGGAGGTTCAAGCACAGATACGCAGTATTTT. This encodes CASSFGPLGGSSTDTQYF.

The chain combines TRBV7-7 with TRBJ2-1, with TRBD2 identical over 7 bases. Per germline, CDR1 SSHAT and CDR2 FNYEAQ (reference sequence). The length of the CDR3 is 14 residues. The CDR3 loop is CASAPGGGHGEQFF. The CDR3 nucleotides read TGTGCTAGCGCCCCGGGGGGAGGTCACGGTGAGCAGTTCTTC.

The gene calls are TRBV7-2 and TRBJ1-2; D unclear. Germline loops: CDR1 SGHTA, CDR2 FQGNSA. V lost 5 bases, J lost 7 bases, and 17 bases lay in between. The CDR3 runs to 14 residues. CDR3 loop: CASSPMEGSGGYTF. The CDR3 bases are TGTGCCAGCAGCCCTATGGAAGGTTCGGGTGGCTACACCTTC.

This chain joins TRBV11-2 and TRBJ2-1; 10 nucleotides match TRBD2. Germline V gives CDR1 SGHAT, CDR2 FQNNGV. CDR3 length equals 15 residues. V dropped 5 bases and J dropped 9; count of bases not matched to a gene: 10. The chain's CDR3 is CASSTPGTSVGEQFF. The CDR3 bases are TGTGCCAGCAGCACCCCCGGGACTAGCGTCGGTGAGCAGTTCTTC. Full variable domain (outside the CDR3, taken from reference TRBV11-2 and TRBJ2-1): EAGVAQSPRYKIIEKRQSVAFWCNPISGHATLYWYQQILGQGPKLLIQFQNNGVVDDSQLPKDRFSAERLKGVDSTLKIQPAKLEDSAVYLCASSTPGTSVGEQFFGPGTRLTVL.

This chain links TRBV19 with TRBJ2-5, with TRBD2 identical over 11 bases. TRBJ2-7 matches the DNA end more closely, so the J call is doubtful. Germline V CDR1 and CDR2: LNHDA, SQIVND (reference sequence). The CDR3 has 16 amino acids. DNA for the CDR3: TGTGCCAGTAGTACCCTTAGCGGGAGGGCCCCCTACGAGCAGTACTTC. Translation: CASSTLSGRAPYEQYF.

CDR3 protein: CASSFGLVTDTQYF. The CDR3 DNA sequence: TGTGCCAGCAGCTTTGGACTCGTCACAGATACGCAGTATTTT. This sequence joins TRBV7-9 and TRBJ2-3; TRBD2 might be the D (5 bases). There are 14 residues in the CDR3. The V end was cut by 3 bases, the J end by 2 bases, with 9 bases between. The germline gives CDR1 SEHNR, CDR2 FQNEAQ (reference sequence).

The V gene is TRBV10-3, the J gene TRBJ2-7, with a weak D call TRBD2 (6 bases). V lost 2 bases and J 7 bases, leaving 12 bases between the germline ends. Germline CDR1 and CDR2: ENHRY and SYGVKD. This CDR3 spans 13 amino acids. CDR3 loop: CAISENLAREQYF. CDR3 in DNA: TGTGCCATCAGTGAGAACCTAGCGCGAGAGCAGTACTTC.

V gene TRBV2 combines with J gene TRBJ2-5; 9 nucleotides line up with TRBD1. Germline CDR1 and CDR2: SNHLY and FYNNEI. The CDR3 loop spans 14 amino acids. V was clipped by 6 bases and J by 5 bases; unmatched bases: 7. As DNA, the CDR3 is TGTGCCAGCAGGGTGACAGGGGGAGTTGAGACCCAGTACTTC. This sequence encodes CASRVTGGVETQYF.